These 29 T cell receptor beta chains originate from one sample sequenced in a study of siplizumab effects on memory and regulatory T cells. Produced via immunoSEQ multiplex PCR; TCRdb's table is partial and in-frame only. Of around 99,000 clones listed, around 92% are singletons. Material for sequencing was Tregs sorted from blood. All receptors come from a human donor in good health.

The genes are TRBV5-1 and TRBJ2-7; D is ambiguous. Trimming took 0 bases from V and 1 from J, leaving 14 bases between them. The CDR3 loop spans 16 amino acids. Germline-derived CDR1 and CDR2 are SGHRS and YFSETQ. The CDR3 loop reads CASSLGVAGYSYEQYF. CDR3 coding DNA: TGCGCCAGCAGCTTGGGAGTTGCCGGTTATTCCTACGAGCAGTACTTC.

The CDR3 bases are TGTGCCAGCAGCTCCGGGACAGGGGGGGTAGAGACCCAGTACTTC. Translated, it gives CASSSGTGGVETQYF. This chain connects TRBV13 to TRBJ2-5; 11 bases align to TRBD1. This CDR3 contains 15 residues. V lost 4 bases to trimming and J lost 4 bases; unmatched junction nucleotides: 5. Germline V gene sequence: CDR1 PRHDT, CDR2 FYEKMQ (reference sequence).

CDR3 nucleotide sequence: TGCGCCAGCAGCCAATCAACTAGCGCCGGCACAGATACGCAGTATTTT. This sequence encodes CASSQSTSAGTDTQYF. The V and J genes are TRBV4-1 and TRBJ2-3, with TRBD2 matching 7 bases. Germline CDR1 MGHRA, CDR2 YSYEKL. The CDR3 totals 16 residues. J lost 1 base, V lost 2 bases, and 6 bases had no gene match.

The V and J genes are TRBV7-2 and TRBJ2-1; the D gene is possibly TRBD2 (6 bases). The V gene lost 1 base and the J gene lost 12 bases, with 16 bases spanning the gap. There are 14 residues in the CDR3. Germline CDR1 reads SGHTA; CDR2 reads FQGNSA. The CDR3 DNA reads TGTGCCAGCAGCTTAGTCCCCTCGGGGGTTGGGCAGTTCTTC. Encoded protein: CASSLVPSGVGQFF.

This chain uses TRBV28 with TRBJ2-6; D gene uncertain. This CDR3 region has 16 residues. V gave up 5 bases and J gave up 0 bases, with 11 bases separating them. Germline V CDR1 and CDR2: MDHEN, SYDVKM. The CDR3 DNA reads TGTGCCAGCAGTGATAGGCTCATCTCTGGGGCCAACGTCCTGACTTTC. It encodes CASSDRLISGANVLTF.

This clone was seen a single time. This rearrangement joins TRBV19 to TRBJ2-5; 11 bases map to TRBD2. The ends lost 5 bases at V and 2 bases at J; junction bases unmatched: 7. Germline CDR1 reads LNHDA; CDR2 reads SQIVND (reference sequence). The CDR3 contains 16 residues. For the CDR3, the DNA is TGTGCCAGTAGTTCCGGGACTAGCGGAGGTCAAGAGACCCAGTACTTC. Residues: CASSSGTSGGQETQYF. The variable domain in full, completed from reference TRBV19 and TRBJ2-5, reads DGGITQSPKYLFRKEGQNVTLSCEQNLNHDAMYWYRQDPGQGLRLIYYSQIVNDFQKGDIAEGYSVSREKKESFPLTVTSAQKNPTAFYLCASSSGTSGGQETQYFGPGTRLLVL.

J is TRBJ2-1 and V is TRBV7-2; 11 bases are shared with TRBD2. This CDR3 is built from 17 residues. V was clipped by 2 bases and J by 2 bases; unmatched bases: 5. Per the germline V gene, CDR1 is SGHTA and CDR2 is FQGNSA. The CDR3 bases are TGTGCCAGCAGCTTAAGGGTACTAGCGGGGGCCTACAATGAGCAGTTCTTC. Translated, it gives CASSLRVLAGAYNEQFF.

The chain couples TRBV19 to TRBJ2-7; TRBD2 matches 8 bases. The CDR3 totals 14 residues. V shed 7 bases and J 12 bases; nucleotides not matched to a gene: 17. Germline values: CDR1 LNHDA, CDR2 SQIVND (reference sequence). The CDR3 reads CASNEGTSFGSRYF. CDR3 bases: TGTGCCAGTAACGAGGGGACTAGTTTTGGGTCGCGGTACTTC.

The J gene is TRBJ1-1, the V gene TRBV6-1, with 8 bases lining up with TRBD1. The CDR3 covers 14 residues. CDR1 is MNHNS and CDR2 is SASEGT in the germline V gene. The V and J ends lost 4 bases and 1 base, in that order; junction bases with no gene match: 2. CDR3 nucleotide sequence: TGTGCCAGCAGTGTGACAGGGGCGAACACTGAAGCTTTCTTT. Residues: CASSVTGANTEAFF.

This chain links TRBV28 with TRBJ1-3; 7 bases are shared with TRBD1. Germline-derived CDR1 and CDR2 are MDHEN and SYDVKM. The ends lost 6 bases at V and 5 bases at J; junction bases unmatched: 7. This CDR3 is built from 14 residues. CDR3 DNA sequence: TGTGCCAGCAGCCAGGGGGGACGGAGAAACACCATATATTTT. It specifies CASSQGGRRNTIYF.

V is TRBV10-3 and J is TRBJ2-5; 14 bases are a match to TRBD2. The ends lost 10 bases at V and 5 bases at J; junction bases unmatched: 6. The CDR3 runs 14 residues. Germline-derived CDR1 and CDR2 are ENHRY and SYGVKD. This CDR3 reads CATRLAGGLETQYF. The CDR3 coding sequence is TGTGCCACCAGACTAGCGGGGGGGCTGGAGACCCAGTACTTC.

V is TRBV29-1 and J is TRBJ2-4; D perhaps matches TRBD2 (5 bases). The V gene's germline CDR1 is SQVTM and CDR2 ANQGSEA. Deletions cut 8 bases from V and 8 bases from J, with 25 bases between. This CDR3 has 15 residues. The CDR3 loop is CSLPPGSLVVDIQYF. In nucleotides, the CDR3 is TGCAGCCTGCCTCCGGGATCTCTTGTAGTCGACATTCAGTACTTC. The complete variable domain, with remaining parts taken from reference TRBV29-1 and TRBJ2-4, reads SAVISQKPSRDICQRGTSLTIQCQVDSQVTMMFWYRQQPGQSLTLIATANQGSEATYESGFVIDKFPISRPNLTFSTLTVSNMSPEDSSIYLCSLPPGSLVVDIQYFGAGTRLSVL.

The chain combines TRBV5-1 with TRBJ2-3; no clear D gene. There are 14 residues in the CDR3. Germline loops: CDR1 SGHRS, CDR2 YFSETQ. Trimming cost V 0 bases and J 1 base, with 6 bases left between them. The CDR3 sequence: CASSLVLRTDTQYF. The CDR3 coding sequence is TGCGCCAGCAGCTTGGTTCTCCGCACAGATACGCAGTATTTT. Combining the CDR3 with reference TRBV5-1 and TRBJ2-3 gives the whole variable domain KAGVTQTPRYLIKTRGQQVTLSCSPISGHRSVSWYQQTPGQGLQFLFEYFSETQRNKGNFPGRFSGRQFSNSRSEMNVSTLELGDSALYLCASSLVLRTDTQYFGPGTRLTVL.

The V gene is TRBV5-1, the J gene TRBJ1-1; the match to TRBD1 covers 9 bases. Germline values: CDR1 SGHRS, CDR2 YFSETQ. J lost 6 bases, V lost 4 bases, and 19 bases had no gene match. The CDR3 spans 18 residues. The DNA of the CDR3 is TGCGCCAGCAGCGTCGCACGAATGGGACAGGGCGGGGGAGCTGAAGCTTTCTTT. Amino acids: CASSVARMGQGGGAEAFF.

The chain recombines TRBV5-1 with TRBJ2-1; 11 bases are a match to TRBD2. Germline CDR1 is SGHRS and CDR2 is YFSETQ. The CDR3 runs to 15 residues. Losses at the gene ends were 2 bases for V and 6 bases for J; bases not matched to a gene: 4. The CDR3 sequence: CASSLTSGRVNEQFF. For the CDR3, the DNA is TGCGCCAGCAGCTTAACTAGCGGGAGAGTCAATGAGCAGTTCTTC.

The rearrangement links TRBV2 to TRBJ1-1; D not resolved. The CDR3 has 13 residues. Germline V gene data show CDR1 as SNHLY and CDR2 as FYNNEI. V gave up 4 bases and J gave up 11 bases, with 17 bases separating them. The CDR3 DNA reads TGTGCCAGCAGTGGTCGGTACAGCCCAACCGCTTTCTTT. Protein product: CASSGRYSPTAFF.

The chain recombines TRBV2 with TRBJ2-3, with 10 positions matching TRBD1. V was clipped by 7 bases and J by 2 bases; unmatched bases: 3. Germline V gene lookup returns CDR1 SNHLY and CDR2 FYNNEI. CDR3 length: 14 amino acids. The CDR3 loop is CASTRQGATDTQYF. CDR3 nucleotides: TGTGCCAGCACCAGACAGGGGGCCACAGATACGCAGTATTTT.

The chain employs TRBV5-1 and TRBJ1-2, with D perhaps matching TRBD1 (6 bases). Trimming left V 0 bases short and J 8 bases short, with 17 bases between. This CDR3 has 15 residues. CDR1 is SGHRS and CDR2 is YFSETQ in the germline V gene. The DNA for the CDR3 is TGCGCCAGCAGCTTGGGGACAGTCCTGGAATGGGGCTACACCTTC. It codes for CASSLGTVLEWGYTF.

V gene TRBV9 combines with J gene TRBJ2-7, with TRBD2 identical over 8 bases. Germline V gene data show CDR1 as SGDLS and CDR2 as YYNGEE. This CDR3 spans 17 amino acids. V was pared by 0 bases and J by 3 bases, with 11 bases of the junction left unmatched. The CDR3 protein is CASSVASGGGPGYEQYF. The CDR3 DNA follows: TGTGCCAGCAGCGTAGCGAGCGGGGGAGGGCCGGGCTACGAGCAGTACTTC.

This clone was recorded once. The chain combines TRBV5-6 with TRBJ1-4, with 7 bases lining up with TRBD1. V shed 4 bases, J shed 4 bases, and the junction held 4 bases outside the gene matches. In germline, CDR1 is SGHDT, CDR2 YYEEEE. The CDR3 runs to 14 residues. The CDR3 protein is CASSNRGGNEKLFF. In DNA, the CDR3 is TGTGCCAGCAGCAACAGGGGAGGTAATGAAAAACTGTTTTTT.

The V call is TRBV11-1, the J call TRBJ2-7; 8 bases map to TRBD2. The last part of the DNA fits TRBJ2-5 better; the J call may be wrong. Per germline, CDR1 SGHAT and CDR2 FQDESV (reference sequence). The CDR3 contains 14 residues. CDR3 coding DNA: TGTGCCAGCAGCCCACTAGCGGTCCAAGAGACCCAGTACTTC. Its protein is CASSPLAVQETQYF.

The chain uses TRBV7-6 and TRBJ1-6; the match to TRBD1 covers 9 bases. The CDR3 spans 15 residues. The germline CDR1 and CDR2 sequences are SGHVS and FNYEAQ. J gave up 10 bases and V 1 base, and 5 bases lay outside the gene matches. CDR3 region: CASSLEDRGNSPLHF. CDR3 nucleotide sequence: TGTGCCAGCAGCTTAGAGGACAGGGGAAACTCACCCCTCCACTTT. Filled out from reference TRBV7-6 and TRBJ1-6, the complete variable domain reads GAGVSQSPRYKVTKRGQDVALRCDPISGHVSLYWYRQALGQGPEFLTYFNYEAQQDKSGLPNDRFSAERPEGSISTLTIQRTEQRDSAMYRCASSLEDRGNSPLHFGNGTRLTVT.

This chain links TRBV20-1 with TRBJ1-1; D is undetermined. This CDR3 is 10 amino acids long. The germline V gene encodes CDR1 DFQATT and CDR2 SNEGSKA (reference sequence). V lost 5 bases and J 9 bases, leaving 10 bases between the germline ends. The CDR3 spells CSAGGWKAFF. The DNA of the CDR3 is TGCAGTGCTGGAGGTTGGAAAGCTTTCTTT.

This chain uses TRBV15 with TRBJ2-3; 10 bases line up with TRBD2. CDR3 length: 16 amino acids. Per the germline V gene, CDR1 is LNHNV and CDR2 is YYDKDF (reference sequence). Trimming at V came to 4 bases and at J to 0 bases, leaving 4 bases not matched to a gene. CDR3 in DNA: TGTGCCACCAGCATAGGGACTAGCGCTAGCACAGATACGCAGTATTTT. Residues: CATSIGTSASTDTQYF.

The V gene is TRBV10-3, the J gene TRBJ2-7; 11 bases agree with TRBD1. This CDR3 comprises 14 residues. With V trimmed by 2 bases and J by 7 bases, 4 bases remained unmatched. Germline CDR1 ENHRY, CDR2 SYGVKD. CDR3 in amino acids: CAISEGQGAWEQYF. The CDR3 DNA is TGTGCCATCAGTGAGGGACAGGGGGCTTGGGAGCAGTACTTC.

The DNA for the CDR3 is TGTGCCAGCAGTCGCAAACTCAACCCCCCGGGGGAGACCCAGTACTTC. It encodes CASSRKLNPPGETQYF. The chain employs TRBV6-6 and TRBJ2-5, with D perhaps TRBD2 (5 bases). Germline V gene lookup returns CDR1 MNHNY and CDR2 SVGAGI (reference sequence). The V end lost 5 bases, the J end lost 5 bases, and 21 bases lay between the germline ends. CDR3 length: 16 amino acids.

In its sample, this clone was seen once. This chain uses TRBV7-9 with TRBJ2-5; TRBD2 agrees at 15 bases. Germline loops: CDR1 SEHNR, CDR2 FQNEAQ (reference sequence). With V trimmed by 0 bases and J by 2 bases, 4 bases remained unmatched. The CDR3 covers 18 residues. The CDR3 nucleotides are TGTGCCAGCAGCTTAGCTGGGACTAGCGGGGGGTCTCAAGAGACCCAGTACTTC. As protein: CASSLAGTSGGSQETQYF.

There are a few counts of this clone. The chain has TRBV5-1 and TRBJ2-7, with 10 positions matching TRBD1. The germline V gene has CDR1 SGHRS and CDR2 YFSETQ. The ends lost 3 bases at V and 2 bases at J; junction bases unmatched: 14. The CDR3 has 18 amino acids. As DNA, the CDR3 is TGCGCCAGCAGCTCAGGGGGACAGGGGTCGTCTTTAGCCTACGAGCAGTACTTC. Protein sequence: CASSSGGQGSSLAYEQYF.

As DNA, the CDR3 is TGTGCCAGTCCCAAGGACAGTTGGCTTTTGAACACTGAAGCTTTCTTT. It codes for CASPKDSWLLNTEAFF. The chain joins TRBV19 to TRBJ1-1; the D gene is possibly TRBD1 (6 bases). In germline, CDR1 is LNHDA, CDR2 SQIVND (reference sequence). V was cut by 8 bases and J by 0 bases, with 19 bases left in between. CDR3 size: 16 residues.